This TCR beta chain is from a study of regulatory T cells in long-lasting Graves disease. The study's findings and limits: The researchers studied only peripheral blood, not thyroid tissue.

Indicated time point: newly diagnosed GD, antithyroid drugs for less than 3 months. RNA from PBMCs was the source of the TCR library. This clonotype was detected many times. Its antigen is as yet unknown. According to the study, TCR beta libraries were built with iRepertoire HTBI primers and CDR3-region Arm-PCR. Each CDR3 protein gets one entry after TCRdb re-called the multiplex PCR reads with MiXCR. The data hold roughly 400,000 distinct CDR3 sequences, with about 15% observed a single time. Germline values: CDR1 LNHDA, CDR2 SQIVND (reference sequence). Trimming shortened V by 1 base and J by 0 bases, and 10 bases separated the two germline ends. The CDR3 contains 15 residues. These same records also appear under a second study, on T cells in Graves' hyperthyroidism and ophthalmopathy.

The receptor was isolated from a woman between 40 and 55 years old with Graves disease. The sequencing here drew on peripheral blood mononuclear cells (PBMCs), taken at new diagnosis, from a patient treated with antithyroid drugs. The V call is TRBV19, the J call TRBJ2-7; D possibly corresponds to TRBD1 (5 bases). The CDR3 DNA reads as TGTGCCAGTAGTATAGGTAGGGGTAGCTCCTACGAGCAGTACTTC. It specifies CASSIGRGSSYEQYF. Looking up the rest from reference TRBV19 and TRBJ2-7 gives the full variable domain: DGGITQSPKYLFRKEGQNVTLSCEQNLNHDAMYWYRQDPGQGLRLIYYSQIVNDFQKGDIAEGYSVSREKKESFPLTVTSAQKNPTAFYLCASSIGRGSSYEQYFGPGTRLTVT.